What follows are 22 T cell receptor beta chains derived from one specimen sequenced in a study of blood T cell repertoires in COVID-19. TCRdb keeps only in-frame clones here, not all; method: immunoSEQ multiplex PCR. The sample lists about 13,000 clones, approximately 90% occurring once. Sequencing was carried out using peripheral blood. The receptors here all came from a human donor in a cohort sampled during active COVID-19.

The chain combines TRBV4-1 with TRBJ2-5, with 7 nucleotides matching TRBD2. The CDR3 spans 14 residues. Germline V gene sequence: CDR1 MGHRA, CDR2 YSYEKL. Trimming took 1 base from V and 5 from J; bases not matched to a gene: 4. The CDR3 DNA reads TGCGCCAGCAGCCAAGGAGCGGGACCGGAGACCCAGTACTTC. Translating gives CASSQGAGPETQYF.

The chain couples TRBV19 to TRBJ1-5; 8 positions agree with TRBD1. Trimming cost V 5 bases and J 0 bases; bases outside gene matches: 3. Per germline, CDR1 LNHDA and CDR2 SQIVND (reference sequence). The CDR3 length is 15 residues. The CDR3 here is CASSVQGASNQPQHF. DNA for the CDR3: TGTGCCAGTAGTGTGCAGGGGGCTAGCAATCAGCCCCAGCATTTT.

In DNA form, the CDR3 reads TGTGCCACCGAAAAAACGGGTTCACCCCTCCACTTT. The encoded protein is CATEKTGSPLHF. V and J are TRBV28 and TRBJ1-6; D uncertain. The germline CDR1 and CDR2 sequences are MDHEN and SYDVKM. V gave up 10 bases and J gave up 9 bases, with 13 bases separating them. The CDR3 spans 12 residues.

The V and J genes are TRBV29-1 and TRBJ2-7, with D possibly being TRBD2 (5 bases). The CDR3 runs 13 residues. CDR1 and CDR2 from the germline V gene are SQVTM and ANQGSEA. V dropped 7 bases and J dropped 2 bases, with 15 bases sitting between them. This CDR3 is CSAVSGWAYEQYF. The CDR3 coding sequence is TGCAGCGCCGTCTCGGGGTGGGCCTACGAGCAGTACTTC.

V is TRBV7-6 and J is TRBJ2-7, with 7 positions matching TRBD1. After removal of 5 bases from V and 6 bases from J, the junction contained 16 bases not matched to a gene. The V gene's germline CDR1 is SGHVS and CDR2 FNYEAQ. The CDR3 runs to 16 residues. CDR3 residues: CASSPGRTGRPPEQYF. The DNA for the CDR3 is TGTGCCAGCAGCCCCGGGCGGACAGGACGGCCCCCCGAGCAGTACTTC.

V gene TRBV7-9 combines with J gene TRBJ1-6, with 9 bases aligning to TRBD1. Losses at the gene ends were 4 bases for V and 7 bases for J; bases not matched to a gene: 2. Germline V CDR1 and CDR2: SEHNR, FQNEAQ (reference sequence). The CDR3 extends over 14 amino acids. The CDR3 DNA follows: TGTGCCAGCAGCTCCGACAGGGGGAATTCACCCCTCCACTTT. Amino acids: CASSSDRGNSPLHF. The full variable domain, rest sourced from reference TRBV7-9 and TRBJ1-6, is DTGVSQNPRHKITKRGQNVTFRCDPISEHNRLYWYRQTLGQGPEFLTYFQNEAQLEKSRLLSDRFSAERPKGSFSTLEIQRTEQGDSAMYLCASSSDRGNSPLHFGNGTRLTVT.

This clone was seen once. The rearrangement joins TRBV19 to TRBJ2-5; 10 positions match TRBD1. CDR1 and CDR2 from the germline V gene are LNHDA and SQIVND (reference sequence). The CDR3 runs 14 residues. V was pared by 4 bases and J by 9 bases, with 8 bases of the junction left unmatched. The CDR3 bases are TGTGCCAGTAGTACCCTGGGACAGGGGTCTGCCCAGTACTTC. Translating gives CASSTLGQGSAQYF.

This clone was picked up one time. The chain's CDR3 is CASSSRGEDTEAFF. CDR3 nucleotide sequence: TGTGCCAGCAGTTCCCGGGGGGAGGACACTGAAGCTTTCTTT. The chain joins TRBV6-6 to TRBJ1-1; D is possibly TRBD1 (5 bases). Trimming left V 4 bases short and J 3 bases short, with 12 bases between. The CDR3 length is 14 residues. Germline CDR1 is MNHNY and CDR2 is SVGAGI (reference sequence).

V is TRBV7-9 and J is TRBJ2-5; D ambiguous. This CDR3 contains 14 residues. Trimming shortened V by 5 bases and J by 1 base, and 11 bases separated the two germline ends. Germline lookup yields CDR1 SEHNR and CDR2 FQNEAQ (reference sequence). The CDR3, as DNA: TGTGCCAGCAGCATCTCAGGTTTCCAAGAGACCCAGTACTTC. It specifies CASSISGFQETQYF.

The CDR3 sequence is CASSIARLAGDTDTQYF. The CDR3 DNA sequence: TGTGCCAGTAGTATAGCCAGACTAGCGGGAGACACAGATACGCAGTATTTT. V and J are TRBV19 and TRBJ2-3; 12 nucleotides line up with TRBD2. The CDR3 consists of 17 residues. CDR1 and CDR2 from the germline V gene are LNHDA and SQIVND (reference sequence). J gave up 2 bases and V 1 base, and 4 bases lay outside the gene matches.

This sequence joins TRBV6-5 and TRBJ2-1; D unresolved. Germline V gene sequence: CDR1 MNHEY, CDR2 SVGAGI. The CDR3 is made up of 15 amino acids. V was trimmed by 6 bases and J by 1 base, leaving 13 bases between them. The CDR3 bases are TGTGCCAGCAGGGATATAATAGCATCCTACAATGAGCAGTTCTTC. Its translation is CASRDIIASYNEQFF.

This clone was seen once. The V call is TRBV2, the J call TRBJ2-2, with a possible D match to TRBD1 (6 bases). The CDR3 is made up of 14 amino acids. In germline, CDR1 is SNHLY, CDR2 FYNNEI. V was shortened by 7 bases and J by 1 base, with 10 bases between the two germline ends. Here the CDR3 reads CASTMTGNTGELFF. In DNA form, the CDR3 reads TGTGCCAGCACTATGACAGGGAACACCGGGGAGCTGTTTTTT.

The DNA for the CDR3 is TGTGCCAGCAGTTTCTCGACAGTTCTAGCGGGAAACGAGCAGTACTTC. Its translation: CASSFSTVLAGNEQYF. This sequence joins TRBV27 and TRBJ2-7; 9 nucleotides align to TRBD2. The CDR3 covers 16 residues. V lost 3 bases, J lost 5 bases, and 11 bases stayed unmatched. Germline V gives CDR1 MNHEY, CDR2 SMNVEV (reference sequence).

The chain joins TRBV11-2 to TRBJ1-5; 8 bases align to TRBD1. The CDR3 totals 15 residues. Trimming removed 5 bases from V and 2 bases from J; junction bases left unmatched: 5. CDR1 is SGHAT, CDR2 FQNNGV, per germline. The CDR3 bases are TGTGCCAGCAGCCTAACGACAGGGGGCAATCAGCCCCAGCATTTT. This translates into CASSLTTGGNQPQHF.

This sequence joins TRBV10-3 and TRBJ1-5; possibly TRBD1 for D (5 bases). This CDR3 comprises 13 residues. Germline V gene data show CDR1 as ENHRY and CDR2 as SYGVKD. V dropped 5 bases and J dropped 3 bases, with 8 bases sitting between them. CDR3 loop: CAISTGNNQPQHF. CDR3 bases: TGTGCCATCAGTACAGGTAACAATCAGCCCCAGCATTTT.

This clone was seen just once. The chain links TRBV19 to TRBJ2-2; 7 bases agree with TRBD1. The CDR3 spans 16 residues. Trimming cost V 6 bases and J 6 bases; bases outside gene matches: 13. Germline V CDR1 and CDR2: LNHDA, SQIVND (reference sequence). The CDR3 region has the DNA TGTGCCAGTAGAAAACAGGGGACCATTAACGCCGGGGAGCTGTTTTTT. It codes for CASRKQGTINAGELFF.

The chain recombines TRBV6-2 or TRBV6-3 with TRBJ1-5; D not resolved. The V gene's germline CDR1 is MNHEY and CDR2 SVGEGT. Trimming shortened V by 6 bases and J by 0 bases, and 9 bases separated the two germline ends. CDR3 size: 14 residues. DNA of the CDR3: TGTGCCAGCAGCATCAGCGGTAGCAATCAGCCCCAGCATTTT. Translation: CASSISGSNQPQHF.

V usage is TRBV5-5 and J usage is TRBJ2-7, with D hard to call. V was trimmed by 0 bases and J by 0 bases, leaving 4 bases between them. The CDR3 length is 13 residues. Germline V gene sequence: CDR1 SGHKS, CDR2 YYEKEE (reference sequence). Here the CDR3 reads CASSLVSSYEQYF. Written as DNA, the CDR3 is TGTGCCAGCAGCTTGGTCAGCTCCTACGAGCAGTACTTC.

The chain joins TRBV5-1 to TRBJ2-5, with TRBD2 identical over 7 bases. Germline V lookup: CDR1 SGHRS, CDR2 YFSETQ. CDR3 size: 13 residues. After removal of 0 bases from V and 12 bases from J, the junction contained 8 bases not matched to a gene. This CDR3 reads CASSLEFAGDKYF. The CDR3 DNA reads as TGCGCCAGCAGCTTGGAGTTTGCGGGAGACAAGTACTTC.

The chain employs TRBV5-1 and TRBJ2-3, with a possible D match to TRBD1 (6 bases). The V gene's germline CDR1 is SGHRS and CDR2 YFSETQ. The CDR3 sequence is 15 residues long. Trimming removed 7 bases at V and 5 bases at J, with 20 bases between. CDR3 sequence reads: CASGRGQYRGDTQYF. CDR3 bases: TGCGCCAGCGGCAGAGGACAGTATCGCGGAGATACGCAGTATTTT. Full variable domain (missing parts from reference TRBV5-1 and TRBJ2-3): KAGVTQTPRYLIKTRGQQVTLSCSPISGHRSVSWYQQTPGQGLQFLFEYFSETQRNKGNFPGRFSGRQFSNSRSEMNVSTLELGDSALYLCASGRGQYRGDTQYFGPGTRLTVL.

The rearrangement uses TRBV28 and TRBJ2-1, with D hard to call. The CDR3 extends over 13 amino acids. CDR1 and CDR2 (germline): MDHEN, SYDVKM. Trimming removed 3 bases from V and 0 bases from J, with 3 bases in between. CDR3 nucleotide sequence: TGTGCCAGCAGTTTGAGCTCCTACAATGAGCAGTTCTTC. Protein product: CASSLSSYNEQFF.

The chain is built from TRBV11-2 and TRBJ2-3; 13 bases align to TRBD2. With V trimmed by 5 bases and J by 3 bases, 5 bases remained unmatched. Germline assignment: CDR1 SGHAT and CDR2 FQNNGV. CDR3 length equals 16 residues. The CDR3 loop reads CASSTSGRAFTDTQYF. DNA for the CDR3: TGTGCCAGCAGCACTAGCGGGAGGGCCTTTACAGATACGCAGTATTTT.